This T cell receptor (beta chain) stems from a study of monozygotic twins with inflammatory bowel disease (dated 2019 in TCRdb). Regarding the research as a whole: The full study comprised around 30 monozygotic twin pairs: nine German pairs (four IBD-concordant, five IBD-discordant) and 19 IBD-discordant Danish pairs. Disease-associated traits were sought mainly through comparisons between IBD patients and their genetically identical healthy co-twins within discordant pairs. Each individual had, on average, about 151 000 unique TCRalpha sequences and 181 000 unique TCRbeta sequences available for analysis. What the authors observed across the whole study: The analysis was unable to tell apart different T cell subtypes. The results gave no support for a single strong signal or clonotype linked to IBD. Concordant and discordant twins showed no difference in repertoire similarity, possibly because of limited statistical power. Compared with healthy twins, IBD patients had fewer clonotypes in common with other individuals, a difference most pronounced in patients showing signs of disease activity. TCRbeta repertoire diversity, by inverse Simpson index, was decreased in IBD patients compared with their healthy co-twins. Differing immunosuppressive treatments among patients may have added background noise and inter-individual variability to the repertoires.

From each donor, an approximately 2.5 ml peripheral blood sample was collected into PAXgene tubes and kept at -80 degrees C. Without any T cell sorting, total RNA was extracted from whole blood using the PAXgene blood miRNA kit on an automated QIAcube. Peripheral blood from monozygotic twin pairs concordant or discordant for inflammatory bowel disease was subjected to deep TCRalpha and TCRbeta repertoire profiling with unique molecular barcoding. Smoking habits were recorded for all twin pairs, and individuals were classified as current, former or never smokers. The method behind the library was 5' RACE. The input for every TCR library was 3500 ng of total RNA. For each sample, cDNA synthesis was carried out in eight separate reactions using SMARTScribe reverse transcriptase. During cDNA synthesis, template switching introduced unique molecular identifiers that contained a 6-nucleotide sample barcode. Two nested PCRs of about 17 and 10 cycles amplified the TCRalpha and TCRbeta cDNA, and bead purification followed each PCR. Before amplification, the cDNA was treated with uracil DNA-glycosylase and purified using the QIAquick PCR purification kit. In the second PCR, Illumina TruSeq-compatible adapters and sample-specific barcodes were added. TapeStation and Qubit were used to check library quality and concentration, and 4 to 6.5 ng of each library went into the pool. The pooled libraries were sequenced with 2 x 100 bp reads and custom sequencing primers on an Illumina HiSeq2500 single-index Rapid Run. Per the original workflow: MiGEC version 1.2.6 was used for UMI-based consensus assembly to correct PCR and sequencing errors. MiXCR version 2.1.1 handled V(D)J alignment, clonotype assembly and CDR3 extraction. Gene usage, clonotype sharing and MAIT/NKT TCR abundance were normalised by analysing the top 1000, 10 000 and 20 000 clonotypes per sample. After downsampling to 27 000 UMIs, diversity was calculated as the inverse Simpson index using the vegan R package. Paired Mann-Whitney U tests on discordant twin pairs were used, with Benjamini-Hochberg multiple-testing correction. After TCRdb reprocessed the reads, each CDR3 protein sequence was kept as one row, without DNA. In this record, the V and J calls reflect TCRdb's handling and not the investigators' own analysis. This sample's table has entries for some 300,000 distinct CDR3 sequences. The leading ten clones occupy over 5% of the sample.

The CDR3 contains 16 residues, cysteine and phenylalanine counted. Only the protein is available. According to the germline V gene, CDR1 reads KGHDR and CDR2 reads SFDVKD. For this clonotype: No antigen is known for it.

Here the chain combines TRBV24-1 and TRBJ2-1; absent DNA, TCRdb's TRBD1 call cannot be checked. The specimen sequenced was blood. The source is a human donor with ulcerative colitis or Crohn's disease, or a healthy co-twin of an affected twin (not recorded which). CDR3 region: CATSDPRTGDYNEQFF.